Presented here are 17 T cell receptor beta chains from one specimen sequenced in a study of early T cells in non-severe SARS-CoV-2 infection. In TCRdb, the 5' RACE reads were re-called with MiXCR into one record per CDR3 protein. The table has approximately 70,000 distinct CDR3 sequences, over 9.5% seen once. Source material: whole blood. The source is an adult who was a healthcare worker with PCR-confirmed SARS-CoV-2 infection or an uninfected control (not recorded which).

This clonotype occurred a few times. The J gene is TRBJ2-5, the V gene TRBV25-1, with 9 bases identical to TRBD1. Per the germline V gene, CDR1 is MGHDK and CDR2 is SYGVNS. The V gene end was trimmed by 5 bases and the J gene end by 4 bases; junction bases not matched to a gene: 8. CDR3 length equals 15 residues. This chain's CDR3 is CASSTNRGLGETQYF. CDR3 nucleotide sequence: TGTGCCAGCAGTACAAACAGGGGGCTGGGAGAGACCCAGTACTTC.

This chain links TRBV29-1 with TRBJ1-5, with 7 bases identical to TRBD1. This CDR3 region has 13 residues. From germline, CDR1 is SQVTM and CDR2 ANQGSEA. V dropped 7 bases and J dropped 2; count of bases not matched to a gene: 5. The CDR3 is CSAETGRNQPQHF. The CDR3 nucleotides read TGCAGCGCTGAGACAGGGCGCAATCAGCCCCAGCATTTT.

There are many counts of this clonotype. A junction end diverges from the germline sequence, so it may reflect a read error. The chain combines TRBV7-7 with TRBJ2-1, with TRBD2 identical over 10 bases. The CDR3 covers 15 residues. The V gene's germline CDR1 is SSHAT and CDR2 FNYEAQ (reference sequence). The CDR3 here is CASSFSGRGGDEQFF. In DNA, the CDR3 is TGTGCTAGCAGCTTCAGCGGGAGGGGCGGTGATGAGCAGTTCTTC.

A few counts support this clonotype. V gene TRBV6-6 combines with J gene TRBJ2-7; 11 bases are a match to TRBD2. The CDR3 length is 16 residues. In germline, CDR1 is MNHNY, CDR2 SVGAGI (reference sequence). J gave up 0 bases and V 2 bases, and 3 bases lay outside the gene matches. CDR3 region: CASSYPSGRPSYEQYF. CDR3 DNA sequence: TGTGCCAGCAGTTACCCTAGCGGGAGGCCCTCCTACGAGCAGTACTTC.

This clonotype was seen many times. V is TRBV20-1 and J is TRBJ2-1; tentatively, D is TRBD1 or TRBD2 (5 bases each). CDR3 length: 16 residues. The V gene's germline CDR1 is DFQATT and CDR2 SNEGSKA (reference sequence). The germline V and J ends were trimmed by 0 bases and 2 bases, with 14 bases remaining between them. CDR3 nucleotides: TGCAGTGCTAGAGATACTCTTTCGGGGCCCTACAATGAGCAGTTCTTC. Protein: CSARDTLSGPYNEQFF.

This clonotype was recorded many times. The chain employs TRBV10-3 and TRBJ2-7; 10 bases are a match to TRBD2. Germline lookup yields CDR1 ENHRY and CDR2 SYGVKD. Trimming removed 6 bases from V and 3 bases from J; junction bases left unmatched: 5. The CDR3 loop spans 14 amino acids. CDR3 DNA: TGTGCCATCAGCGAGCGGGAGGGTTTCTACGAGCAGTACTTC. It specifies CAISEREGFYEQYF.

The V call is TRBV5-6, the J call TRBJ1-1, with 8 bases matching TRBD1. Germline V CDR1 and CDR2: SGHDT, YYEEEE. The ends lost 4 bases at V and 4 bases at J; junction bases unmatched: 15. This CDR3 has 17 amino acids. The CDR3 bases are TGTGCCAGCAGCAGAGAAGGGACAGGAAAAAGCATCACTGAAGCTTTCTTT. Protein: CASSREGTGKSITEAFF. Combining the CDR3 with reference TRBV5-6 and TRBJ1-1 gives the whole variable domain DAGVTQSPTHLIKTRGQQVTLRCSPKSGHDTVSWYQQALGQGPQFIFQYYEEEERQRGNFPDRFSGHQFPNYSSELNVNALLLGDSALYLCASSREGTGKSITEAFFGQGTRLTVV.

This clonotype occurred many times. This sequence joins TRBV6-6 and TRBJ2-7; D may be TRBD1 or TRBD2 (5 bases each). Germline-derived CDR1 and CDR2 are MNHNY and SVGAGI (reference sequence). The CDR3 covers 14 residues. V shed 6 bases and J shed 2 bases, with 14 bases lying between them. CDR3 in DNA: TGTGCCAGCAGCTCCCCCGTGGGGGCCTACGAGCAGTACTTC. Translating it yields CASSSPVGAYEQYF.

This clonotype was detected ten times or more. This chain links TRBV6-2 or TRBV6-3 with TRBJ2-7; D is possibly TRBD1 (5 bases). Trimming stripped 6 bases from V and 0 bases from J, with 6 bases between. The CDR3 consists of 12 residues. CDR1 is MNHEY, CDR2 SVGEGT, per germline. The CDR3 nucleotides are TGTGCCAGCAGGGACATCTCCTACGAGCAGTACTTC. This sequence encodes CASRDISYEQYF.

V gene TRBV29-1 combines with J gene TRBJ1-2; 11 bases match TRBD1. The CDR3 is 14 amino acids. In germline, CDR1 is SQVTM, CDR2 ANQGSEA. Trimming removed 7 bases from V and 6 bases from J; junction bases left unmatched: 10. The CDR3 reads CSADHGQGADGYTF. Here the CDR3 DNA reads TGCAGCGCCGACCACGGACAGGGGGCTGATGGCTACACCTTC.

Only a few counts were recorded for this clonotype. J is TRBJ2-5 and V is TRBV15; 8 bases are a match to TRBD1. The CDR3 totals 15 residues. Germline CDR1 reads LNHNV; CDR2 reads YYDKDF (reference sequence). After removal of 1 base from V and 5 bases from J, the junction contained 6 bases not matched to a gene. In nucleotides, the CDR3 is TGTGCCACCAGCAGAGTTGTCAGGGGGCCGGAGACCCAGTACTTC. As protein: CATSRVVRGPETQYF.

This chain joins TRBV29-1 and TRBJ2-3; no clear D. Germline-derived CDR1 and CDR2 are SQVTM and ANQGSEA. The CDR3 runs to 12 residues. Trimming took 7 bases from V and 2 from J, leaving 10 bases between them. In nucleotides, the CDR3 is TGCAGCGGTCTTTGGGACACAGATACGCAGTATTTT. It codes for CSGLWDTDTQYF.

This chain joins TRBV12-3 or TRBV12-4 and TRBJ2-1; D not resolved. V gave up 2 bases and J gave up 0 bases, with 17 bases separating them. This CDR3 is built from 18 residues. The CDR3 protein is CASSLSMQDPISYNEQFF. In DNA, the CDR3 is TGTGCCAGCAGTTTATCCATGCAGGACCCAATCTCCTACAATGAGCAGTTCTTC.

The table lists this clonotype with many counts. This chain uses TRBV20-1 with TRBJ2-5, with 8 bases identical to TRBD2. This CDR3 is 15 amino acids long. The trim removed 6 bases at V and 5 bases at J, leaving 14 bases unmatched. The germline V gene has CDR1 DFQATT and CDR2 SNEGSKA (reference sequence). In DNA form, the CDR3 reads TGCAGTGCCGATCATAGACTAGCGAGCCTCGAGACCCAGTACTTC. Translation gives CSADHRLASLETQYF.

This clonotype has only a few counts. The V call is TRBV27, the J call TRBJ2-7; no definite D call. The CDR3 consists of 14 residues. With 2 bases removed from V and 6 bases from J, the gap between germline ends came to 14 bases. Looked up from germline, CDR1 is MNHEY and CDR2 is SMNVEV (reference sequence). In DNA, the CDR3 is TGTGCCAGCAGTTTAAGCAGCTTGGGCCTCGAGCAGTACTTC. It codes for CASSLSSLGLEQYF.

This clonotype was counted many times. The chain joins TRBV7-6 to TRBJ2-7; 11 bases agree with TRBD2. This CDR3 is built from 14 residues. With V trimmed by 1 base and J by 6 bases, 2 bases remained unmatched. Per germline, CDR1 SGHVS and CDR2 FNYEAQ. The CDR3 nucleotides are TGTGCCAGCAGCTTAGATCTAGCGGGGGGCGAGCAGTACTTC. It codes for CASSLDLAGGEQYF.

V usage is TRBV6-5 and J usage is TRBJ2-2, with D possibly being TRBD2 (6 bases). This CDR3 is built from 12 residues. CDR1 is MNHEY and CDR2 is SVGAGI in the germline V gene. The germline V and J ends were trimmed by 10 bases and 4 bases, with 10 bases remaining between them. DNA for the CDR3: TGTGCCATCTATAGCGGCACCGGGGAGCTGTTTTTT. Its protein product is CAIYSGTGELFF.